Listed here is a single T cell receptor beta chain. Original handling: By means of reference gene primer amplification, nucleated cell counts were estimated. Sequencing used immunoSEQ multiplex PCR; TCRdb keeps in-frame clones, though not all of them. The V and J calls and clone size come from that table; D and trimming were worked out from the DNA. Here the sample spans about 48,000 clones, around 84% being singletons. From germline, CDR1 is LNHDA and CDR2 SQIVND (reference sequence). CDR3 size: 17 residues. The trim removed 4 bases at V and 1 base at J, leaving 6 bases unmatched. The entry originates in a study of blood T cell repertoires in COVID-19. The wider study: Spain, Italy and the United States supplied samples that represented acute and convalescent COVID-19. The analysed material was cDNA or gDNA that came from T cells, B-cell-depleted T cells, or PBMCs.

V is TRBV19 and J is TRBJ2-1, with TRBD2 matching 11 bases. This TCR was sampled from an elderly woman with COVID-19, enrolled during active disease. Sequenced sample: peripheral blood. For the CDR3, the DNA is TGTGCCAGTAGTACCCGTTCTAGCGGGAGGTCCTACAATGAGCAGTTCTTC. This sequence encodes CASSTRSSGRSYNEQFF.